This entry is about one T cell receptor (beta chain). The sample comes from a study of blood T cell repertoires in COVID-19. The method was immunoSEQ multiplex PCR; TCRdb's version includes in-frame clones alone and lacks a portion of them. In the table there are 250,000 to 350,000 clones, roughly 80% of which are singletons. The length of the CDR3 is 16 residues. With 5 bases clipped from V and 4 bases from J, the junction kept 12 bases outside the gene matches. The germline V gene encodes CDR1 PRHDT and CDR2 FYEKMQ (reference sequence). This clonotype was obtained from a person aged 70 to 80 with COVID-19, enrolled during active disease. Sequencing was performed on peripheral blood. The chain joins TRBV13 to TRBJ2-5; 8 bases fit TRBD2. The CDR3 coding sequence is TGTGCCAGCAGCACCCGAGGCGGGAGGATAGTAGAGACCCAGTACTTC. Translation: CASSTRGGRIVETQYF.